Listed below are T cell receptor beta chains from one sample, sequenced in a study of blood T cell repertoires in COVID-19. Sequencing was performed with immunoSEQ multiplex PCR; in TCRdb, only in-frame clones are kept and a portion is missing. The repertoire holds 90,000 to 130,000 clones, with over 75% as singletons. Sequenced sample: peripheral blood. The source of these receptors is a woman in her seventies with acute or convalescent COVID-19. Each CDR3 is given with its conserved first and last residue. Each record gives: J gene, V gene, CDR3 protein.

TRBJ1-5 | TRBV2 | CASRAGTGLNQPQHF
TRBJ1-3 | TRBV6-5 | CASSLAGPGNTIYF
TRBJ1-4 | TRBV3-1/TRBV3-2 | CASSHGVGGEKLFF
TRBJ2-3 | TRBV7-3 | CASSERTSLTDTQYF
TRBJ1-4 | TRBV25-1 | CASSSGNEKLFF
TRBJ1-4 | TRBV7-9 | CASSPGPGGGEKLFF
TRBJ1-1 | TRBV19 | CASSTTGSNTEAFF
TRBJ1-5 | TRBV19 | CASRVGRDSNQPQHF
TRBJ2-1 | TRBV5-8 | CASSLWQGKGNEQFF
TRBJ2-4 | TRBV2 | CASALGGLAKNIQYF
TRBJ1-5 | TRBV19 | CASSIAPHRGDQPQHF
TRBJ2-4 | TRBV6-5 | CASSPPGGQNIQYF
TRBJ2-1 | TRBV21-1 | CASSKGPGNWGQDYEQFF
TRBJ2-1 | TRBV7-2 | CASSLMQGGHNEQFF
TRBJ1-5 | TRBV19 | CASSTRQGGNQPQHF
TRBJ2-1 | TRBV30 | CAWNFEPSNPEQFF
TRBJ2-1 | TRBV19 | CASSRDRMVNEQFF
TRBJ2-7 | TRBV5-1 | CASSLDRGRYEQYF
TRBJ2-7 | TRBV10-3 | CAISESYAGDSEQYF
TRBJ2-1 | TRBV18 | CASFPDRVADNEQFF
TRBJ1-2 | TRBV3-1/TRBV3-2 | CASSSHQNGYTF
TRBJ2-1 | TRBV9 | CASSVTGLPGNEQFF
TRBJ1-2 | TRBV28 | CASRSGTGNYGYTF
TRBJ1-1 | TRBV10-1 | CASSPGQGSTEAFF
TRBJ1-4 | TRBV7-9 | CASSSTGTTNEKLFF
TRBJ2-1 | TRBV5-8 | CASSYREQAYNEQFF
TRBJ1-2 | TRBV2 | CASSEDRGLSGYTF
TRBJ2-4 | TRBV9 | CASSVGLDRGNIQYF
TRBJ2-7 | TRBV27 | CASSLLLGPIYEQYF
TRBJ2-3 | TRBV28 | CASSLSAGGADTQYF
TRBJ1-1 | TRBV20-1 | CSATGYTEAFF
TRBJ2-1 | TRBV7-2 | CASSLSFLTSGRDEQFF
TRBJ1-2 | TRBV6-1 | CASSEGSSTGLYGYTF
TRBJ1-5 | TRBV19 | CASRDPGQYNQPQHF
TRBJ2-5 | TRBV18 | CASSPLDLQTQYF
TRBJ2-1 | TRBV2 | CASSEGQGSYNEQFF